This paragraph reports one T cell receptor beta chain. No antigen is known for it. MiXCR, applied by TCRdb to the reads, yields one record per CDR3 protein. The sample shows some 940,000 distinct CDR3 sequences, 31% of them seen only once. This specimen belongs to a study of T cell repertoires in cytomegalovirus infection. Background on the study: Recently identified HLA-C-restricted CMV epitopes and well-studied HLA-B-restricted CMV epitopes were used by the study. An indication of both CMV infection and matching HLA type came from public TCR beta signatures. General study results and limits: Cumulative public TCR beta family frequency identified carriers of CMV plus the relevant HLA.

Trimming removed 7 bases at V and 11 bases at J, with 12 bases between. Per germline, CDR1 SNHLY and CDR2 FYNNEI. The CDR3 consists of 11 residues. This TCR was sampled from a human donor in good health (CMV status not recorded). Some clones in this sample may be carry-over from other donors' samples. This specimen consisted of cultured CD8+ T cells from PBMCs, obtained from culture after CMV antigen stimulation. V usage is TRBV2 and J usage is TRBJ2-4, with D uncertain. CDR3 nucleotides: TGTGCCAGCACCCTCGGACCCCTTCAGTACTTC. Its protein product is CASTLGPLQYF.